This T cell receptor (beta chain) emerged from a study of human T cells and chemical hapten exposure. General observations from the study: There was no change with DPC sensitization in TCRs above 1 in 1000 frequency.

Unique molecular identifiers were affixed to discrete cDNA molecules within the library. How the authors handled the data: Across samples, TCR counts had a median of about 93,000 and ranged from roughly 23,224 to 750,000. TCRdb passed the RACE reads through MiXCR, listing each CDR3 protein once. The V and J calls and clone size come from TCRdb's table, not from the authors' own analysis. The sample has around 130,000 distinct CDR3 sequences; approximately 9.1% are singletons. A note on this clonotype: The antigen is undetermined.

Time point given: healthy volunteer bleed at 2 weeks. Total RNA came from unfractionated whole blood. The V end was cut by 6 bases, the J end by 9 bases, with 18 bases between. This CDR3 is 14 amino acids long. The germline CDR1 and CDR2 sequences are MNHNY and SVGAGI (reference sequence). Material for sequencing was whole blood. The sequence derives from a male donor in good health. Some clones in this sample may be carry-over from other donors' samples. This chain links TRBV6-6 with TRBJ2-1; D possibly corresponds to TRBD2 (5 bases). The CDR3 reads CASRSGLAPIEQFF. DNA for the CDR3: TGTGCCAGCAGGTCCGGACTCGCCCCCATTGAGCAGTTCTTC.